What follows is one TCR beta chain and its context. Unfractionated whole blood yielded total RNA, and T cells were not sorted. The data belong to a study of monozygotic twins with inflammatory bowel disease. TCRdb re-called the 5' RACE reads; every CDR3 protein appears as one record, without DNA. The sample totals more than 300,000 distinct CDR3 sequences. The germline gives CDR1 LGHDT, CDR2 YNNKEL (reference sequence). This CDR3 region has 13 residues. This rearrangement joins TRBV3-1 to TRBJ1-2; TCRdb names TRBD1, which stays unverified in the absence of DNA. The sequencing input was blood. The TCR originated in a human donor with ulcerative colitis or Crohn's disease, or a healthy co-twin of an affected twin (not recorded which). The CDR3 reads CASSPLTGRGYTF. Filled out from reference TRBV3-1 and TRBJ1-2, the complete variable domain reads DTAVSQTPKYLVTQMGNDKSIKCEQNLGHDTMYWYKQDSKKFLKIMFSYNNKELIINETVPNRFSPKSPDKAHLNLHINSLELGDSAVYFCASSPLTGRGYTFGSGTRLTVV.